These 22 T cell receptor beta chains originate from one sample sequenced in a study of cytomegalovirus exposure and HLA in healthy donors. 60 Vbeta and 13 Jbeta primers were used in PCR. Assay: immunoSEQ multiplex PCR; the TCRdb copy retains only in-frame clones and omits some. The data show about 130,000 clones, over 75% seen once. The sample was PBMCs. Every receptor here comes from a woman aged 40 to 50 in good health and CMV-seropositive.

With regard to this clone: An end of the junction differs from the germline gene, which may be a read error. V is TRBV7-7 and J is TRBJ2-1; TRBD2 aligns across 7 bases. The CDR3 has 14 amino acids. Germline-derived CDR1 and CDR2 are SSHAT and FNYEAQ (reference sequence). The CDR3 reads CASSLGGRPDEQFF. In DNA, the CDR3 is TGTGCTAGCAGCTTAGGCGGGAGACCTGATGAGCAGTTCTTC. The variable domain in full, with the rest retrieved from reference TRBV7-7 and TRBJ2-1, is GAGVSQSPRYKVTKRGQDVTLRCDPISSHATLYWYQQALGQGPEFLTYFNYEAQPDKSGLPSDRFSAERPEGSISTLTIQRTEQRDSAMYRCASSLGGRPDEQFFGPGTRLTVL.

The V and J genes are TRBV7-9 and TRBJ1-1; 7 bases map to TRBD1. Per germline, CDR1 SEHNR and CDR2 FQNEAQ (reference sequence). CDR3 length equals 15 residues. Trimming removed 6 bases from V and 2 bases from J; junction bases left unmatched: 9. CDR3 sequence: CASRNDRAENTEAFF. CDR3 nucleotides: TGTGCCAGCAGGAACGACAGGGCCGAAAACACTGAAGCTTTCTTT.

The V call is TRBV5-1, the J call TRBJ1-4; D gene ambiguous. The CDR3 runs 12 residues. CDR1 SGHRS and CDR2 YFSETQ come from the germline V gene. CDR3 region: CETPGGEEKLFF. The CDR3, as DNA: TGCGAAACCCCGGGTGGGGAGGAAAAACTGTTTTTT.

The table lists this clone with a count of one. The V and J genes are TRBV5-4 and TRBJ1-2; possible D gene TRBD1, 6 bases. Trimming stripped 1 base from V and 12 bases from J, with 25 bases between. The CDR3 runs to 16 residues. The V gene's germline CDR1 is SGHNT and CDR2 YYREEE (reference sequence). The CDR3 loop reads CASSLPSRDKGVANTF. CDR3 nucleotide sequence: TGTGCCAGCAGCTTGCCCAGCCGGGACAAAGGCGTCGCCAACACCTTC.

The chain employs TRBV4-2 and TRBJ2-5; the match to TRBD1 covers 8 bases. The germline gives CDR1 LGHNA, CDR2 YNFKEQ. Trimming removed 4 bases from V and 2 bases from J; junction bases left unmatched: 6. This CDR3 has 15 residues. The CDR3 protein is CASSPRDRPQETQYF. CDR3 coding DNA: TGTGCCAGCAGCCCCCGGGACAGGCCTCAAGAGACCCAGTACTTC.

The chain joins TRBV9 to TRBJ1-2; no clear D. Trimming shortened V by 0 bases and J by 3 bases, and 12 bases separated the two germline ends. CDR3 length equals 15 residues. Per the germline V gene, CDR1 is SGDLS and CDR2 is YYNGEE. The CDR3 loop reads CASSVGTWEHYGYTF. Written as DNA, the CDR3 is TGTGCCAGCAGCGTAGGGACCTGGGAGCACTATGGCTACACCTTC.

In DNA, the CDR3 is TGCGCCAGCAGTGTAGGACAGGGATACAATGAGCAGTTCTTC. Its translation: CASSVGQGYNEQFF. The rearrangement links TRBV10-1 to TRBJ2-1, with 8 positions matching TRBD1. Germline V lookup: CDR1 WNHNN, CDR2 SYGVQD (reference sequence). The junction had 3 bases not matched to a gene; V was cut back by 4 bases and J by 4 bases. The CDR3 has 14 amino acids.

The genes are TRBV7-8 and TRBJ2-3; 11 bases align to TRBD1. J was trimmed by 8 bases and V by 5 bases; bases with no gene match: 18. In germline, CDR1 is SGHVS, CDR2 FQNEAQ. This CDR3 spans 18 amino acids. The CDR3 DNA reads TGTGCCAGCAGCCCACCCCGACGGACAGGGGGCGCGAAGGGTACGCAGTATTTT. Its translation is CASSPPRRTGGAKGTQYF.

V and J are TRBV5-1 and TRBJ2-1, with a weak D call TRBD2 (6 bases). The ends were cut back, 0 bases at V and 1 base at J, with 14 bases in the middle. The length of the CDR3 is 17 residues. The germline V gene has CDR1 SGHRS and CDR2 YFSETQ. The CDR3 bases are TGCGCCAGCAGCTTGGGACTGGCAGGGAGGTCCTACAATGAGCAGTTCTTC. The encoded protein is CASSLGLAGRSYNEQFF.

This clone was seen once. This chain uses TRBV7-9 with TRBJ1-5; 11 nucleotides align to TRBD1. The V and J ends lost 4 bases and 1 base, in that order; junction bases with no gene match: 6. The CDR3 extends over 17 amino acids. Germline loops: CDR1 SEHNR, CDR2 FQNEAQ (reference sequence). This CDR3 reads CASSWGQGVGSNQPQHF. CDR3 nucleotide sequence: TGTGCCAGCAGCTGGGGACAGGGGGTGGGGAGCAATCAGCCCCAGCATTTT.

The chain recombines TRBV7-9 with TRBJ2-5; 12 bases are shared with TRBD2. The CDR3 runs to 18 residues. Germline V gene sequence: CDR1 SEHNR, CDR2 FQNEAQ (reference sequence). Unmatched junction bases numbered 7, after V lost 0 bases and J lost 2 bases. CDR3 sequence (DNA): TGTGCCAGCAGCTTAGCGAAAAGACTAGCGGGGGAACAAGAGACCCAGTACTTC. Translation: CASSLAKRLAGEQETQYF.

The CDR3 sequence: CSVGGAGDEKLFF. The DNA for the CDR3 is TGCAGCGTTGGTGGAGCAGGGGATGAAAAACTGTTTTTT. This chain connects TRBV29-1 to TRBJ1-4; a possible D gene is TRBD1 (6 bases). Germline CDR1 reads SQVTM; CDR2 reads ANQGSEA. Trimming took off 4 bases at V and 6 bases at J, with 12 bases between the two ends. The CDR3 spans 13 residues.

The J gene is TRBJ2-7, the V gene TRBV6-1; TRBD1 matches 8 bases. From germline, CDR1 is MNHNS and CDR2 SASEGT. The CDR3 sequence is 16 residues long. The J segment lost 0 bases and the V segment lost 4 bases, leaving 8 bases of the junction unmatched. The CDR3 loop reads CASSGTGQAFSYEQYF. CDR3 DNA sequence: TGTGCCAGCAGTGGCACGGGACAGGCCTTCTCCTACGAGCAGTACTTC.

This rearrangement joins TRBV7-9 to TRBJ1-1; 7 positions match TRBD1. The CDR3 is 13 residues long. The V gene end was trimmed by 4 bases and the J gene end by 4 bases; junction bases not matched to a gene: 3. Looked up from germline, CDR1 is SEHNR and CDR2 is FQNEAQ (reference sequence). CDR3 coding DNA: TGTGCCAGCAGCTACCCAGGGGGCACTGAAGCTTTCTTT. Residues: CASSYPGGTEAFF.

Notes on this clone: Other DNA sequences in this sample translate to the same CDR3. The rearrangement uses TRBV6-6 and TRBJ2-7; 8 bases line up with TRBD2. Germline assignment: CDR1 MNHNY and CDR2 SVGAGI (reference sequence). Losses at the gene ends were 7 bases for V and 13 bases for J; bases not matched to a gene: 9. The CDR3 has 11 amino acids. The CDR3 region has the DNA TGTGCCAGCACCCAAGCGGGGGAGTTATACTTC. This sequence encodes CASTQAGELYF.

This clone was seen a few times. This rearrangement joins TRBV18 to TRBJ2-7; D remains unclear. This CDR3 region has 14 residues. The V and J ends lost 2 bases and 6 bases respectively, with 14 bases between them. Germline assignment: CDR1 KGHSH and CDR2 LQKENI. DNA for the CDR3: TGTGCCAGCTCACCAGTAATCAGGCTCGGCGAGCAGTACTTC. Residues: CASSPVIRLGEQYF. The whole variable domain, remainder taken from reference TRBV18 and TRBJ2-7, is NAGVMQNPRHLVRRRGQEARLRCSPMKGHSHVYWYRQLPEEGLKFMVYLQKENIIDESGMPKERFSAEFPKEGPSILRIQQVVRGDSAAYFCASSPVIRLGEQYFGPGTRLTVT.

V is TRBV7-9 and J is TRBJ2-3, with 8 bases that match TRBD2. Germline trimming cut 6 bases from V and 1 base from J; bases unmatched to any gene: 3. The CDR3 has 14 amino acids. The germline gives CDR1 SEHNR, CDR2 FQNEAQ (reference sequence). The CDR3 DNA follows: TGTGCCAGCAGTTTGACTAGCGGCACAGATACGCAGTATTTT. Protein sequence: CASSLTSGTDTQYF.

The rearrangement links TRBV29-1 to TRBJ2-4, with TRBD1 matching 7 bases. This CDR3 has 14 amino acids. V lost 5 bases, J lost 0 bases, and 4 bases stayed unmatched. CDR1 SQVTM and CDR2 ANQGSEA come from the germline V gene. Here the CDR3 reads CSVNTGVAKNIQYF. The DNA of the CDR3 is TGCAGCGTTAATACAGGGGTAGCCAAAAACATTCAGTACTTC.

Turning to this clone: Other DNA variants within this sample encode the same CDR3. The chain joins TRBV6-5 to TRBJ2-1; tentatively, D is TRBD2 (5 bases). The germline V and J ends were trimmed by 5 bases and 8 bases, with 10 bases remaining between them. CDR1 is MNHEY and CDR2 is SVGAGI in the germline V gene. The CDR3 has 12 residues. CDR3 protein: CASSQTRDEQFF. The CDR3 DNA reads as TGTGCCAGCAGTCAAACTAGAGATGAGCAGTTCTTC.

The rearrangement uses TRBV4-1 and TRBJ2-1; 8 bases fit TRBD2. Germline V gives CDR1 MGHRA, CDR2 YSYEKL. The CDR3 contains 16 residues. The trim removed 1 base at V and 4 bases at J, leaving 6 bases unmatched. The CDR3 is CASSQVAGRIYNEQFF. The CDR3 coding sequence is TGCGCCAGCAGCCAAGTAGCGGGGAGGATATACAATGAGCAGTTCTTC.

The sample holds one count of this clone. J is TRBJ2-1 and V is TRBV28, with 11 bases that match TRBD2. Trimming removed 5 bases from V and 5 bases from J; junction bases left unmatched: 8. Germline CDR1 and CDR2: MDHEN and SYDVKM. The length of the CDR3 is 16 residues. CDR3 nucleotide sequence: TGTGCCAGCAGTATAAGGACTAGCGGGCGAGACAATGAGCAGTTCTTC. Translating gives CASSIRTSGRDNEQFF.

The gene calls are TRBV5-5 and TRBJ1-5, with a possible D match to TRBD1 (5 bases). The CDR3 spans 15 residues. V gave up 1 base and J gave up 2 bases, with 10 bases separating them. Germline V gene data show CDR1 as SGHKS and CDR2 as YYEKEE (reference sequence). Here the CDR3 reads CASSLPWGGNQPQHF. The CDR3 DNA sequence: TGTGCCAGCAGCTTGCCCTGGGGGGGCAATCAGCCCCAGCATTTT.